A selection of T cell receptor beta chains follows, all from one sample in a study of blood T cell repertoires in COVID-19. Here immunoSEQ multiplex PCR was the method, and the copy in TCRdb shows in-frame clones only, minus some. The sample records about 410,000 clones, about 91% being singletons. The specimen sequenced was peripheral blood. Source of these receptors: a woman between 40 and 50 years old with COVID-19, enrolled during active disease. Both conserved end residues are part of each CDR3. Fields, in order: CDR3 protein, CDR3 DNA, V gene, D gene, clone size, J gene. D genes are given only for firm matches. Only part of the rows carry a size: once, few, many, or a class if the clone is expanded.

CASSPQTGGETQYF,TGTGCCAGCTCACCCCAGACAGGGGGAGAGACCCAGTACTTC,TRBV18,TRBD1,NA,TRBJ2-5
CASSIAQGSNQPQHF,TGTGCCAGTAGTATAGCCCAGGGTAGCAATCAGCCCCAGCATTTT,TRBV19,NA,NA,TRBJ1-5
CASSLGGLGGGEKLFF,TGCGCCAGCAGCTTGGGGGGCCTCGGTGGAGGGGAAAAACTGTTTTTT,TRBV5-1,NA,NA,TRBJ1-4
CAISWKTVSGYTF,TGTGCCATCAGTTGGAAGACAGTAAGTGGCTACACCTTC,TRBV10-3,NA,NA,TRBJ1-2
CASSTGQGIHGYTF,TGTGCCAGCAGCACGGGCCAGGGCATTCATGGCTACACCTTC,TRBV12-1,NA,once,TRBJ1-2
CASSEGPGLLVHF,TGTGCCAGCAGCGAGGGCCCGGGACTCTTAGTTCACTTT,TRBV6-5,NA,NA,TRBJ1-6
CAIRASGQPSNYGYTF,TGTGCCATCAGAGCTTCGGGACAGCCCTCTAACTATGGCTACACCTTC,TRBV10-3,TRBD1,NA,TRBJ1-2
CASIRAGGTDTQYF,TGTGCCAGCATTAGGGCAGGGGGAACAGATACGCAGTATTTT,TRBV2,TRBD1,NA,TRBJ2-3
CASSLSRGVSTDTQYF,TGTGCCAGCAGTTTATCCCGCGGGGTGAGCACAGATACGCAGTATTTT,TRBV27,NA,NA,TRBJ2-3
CASSRQGGSNQPQHF,TGTGCCAGCAGCCGACAGGGTGGCAGCAATCAGCCCCAGCATTTT,TRBV28,TRBD1,NA,TRBJ1-5
CASSQESIPIQGTQYF,TGCGCCAGCAGCCAAGAGAGCATCCCTATTCAGGGGACCCAGTACTTC,TRBV4-3,NA,NA,TRBJ2-5
CASSRTGGGQPQHF,TGTGCCAGCAGTCGTACAGGGGGCGGTCAGCCCCAGCATTTT,TRBV6-6,TRBD1,NA,TRBJ1-5
CASSLASGQSWTGHGYTF,TGCGCCAGCAGCTTGGCCTCGGGTCAGAGTTGGACAGGCCATGGCTACACCTTC,TRBV5-1,TRBD1,NA,TRBJ1-2
CASSPLRDRSSYEQYF,TGTGCCAGCTCACCACTCCGGGACAGAAGCTCCTACGAGCAGTACTTC,TRBV18,TRBD1,NA,TRBJ2-7
CASSLGSDSQAFF,TGTGCCAGCAGTCTCGGGTCCGATAGTCAAGCTTTCTTT,TRBV12-3/TRBV12-4,NA,NA,TRBJ1-1
CASSLTRSSGGANEQFF,TGTGCCAGCAGCCTAACGAGATCTAGCGGGGGGGCTAATGAGCAGTTCTTC,TRBV3-1/TRBV3-2,TRBD2,NA,TRBJ2-1
CASNLQGYNSPLHF,TGTGCCAGCAACTTACAGGGATATAATTCACCCCTCCACTTT,TRBV7-9,NA,few,TRBJ1-6
CASSYKFRDSEAFF,TGTGCCAGCAGTTACAAGTTTAGAGATTCTGAAGCTTTCTTT,TRBV6-2/TRBV6-3,NA,NA,TRBJ1-1